A selection of T cell receptor beta chains follows, all from one sample in a study of T cell changes during pregnancy in multiple sclerosis. The repertoire was sequenced with immunoSEQ multiplex PCR; TCRdb's copy has only in-frame clones and lacks some. The profile covers 50,000 to 55,000 clones, with over 90% appearing a single time and about 0.5% taken by the ten largest. The sample here was CD4+ T cells from peripheral blood mononuclear cells, taken in the third trimester of pregnancy. These receptor sequences come from a female donor with multiple sclerosis, enrolled in a pregnancy study. The CDR3 runs from the conserved cysteine through the conserved F or W. A D gene is named only where the DNA matches it firmly. Expanded clones are given a class, and other clones once, few, many or no size at all.

d_call	clone_size	j_call	v_call	cdr3_nt	cdr3_aa
TRBD1	-	TRBJ1-1	TRBV5-8	TGTGCCAGCAGCTTGGGGGACAGGAACACTGAAGCTTTCTTT	CASSLGDRNTEAFF
TRBD2	-	TRBJ2-3	TRBV4-1	TGCGCCAGCAGCCTAATCGGAAGGCTAGCGGGGGTCCCAGATACGCAGTATTTT	CASSLIGRLAGVPDTQYF
-	-	TRBJ2-1	TRBV11-3	TGTGCCAGCAGCTTACAAGGGAGGCGATCGGTTGGTCCCAATGAGCAGTTCTTC	CASSLQGRRSVGPNEQFF
-	-	TRBJ2-5	TRBV7-9	TGTGCCAGCAGGTTTGACATCGCCGCGCTACAAGAGACCCAGTACTTC	CASRFDIAALQETQYF
TRBD1	-	TRBJ1-1	TRBV2	TGTGCCAGCAGTGAAGCGCGTTTTGGGACAGGGGGCACTGAAGCTTTCTTT	CASSEARFGTGGTEAFF
-	once	TRBJ2-7	TRBV6-6	TGTGCCAGCAGTTACTCGTGGAGCAGTCCCTACGAGCAGTACTTC	CASSYSWSSPYEQYF
TRBD2	-	TRBJ2-3	TRBV6-5	TGTGCCAGCAGGTGGGCGGGGGGGCACGCAGATACGCAGTATTTT	CASRWAGGHADTQYF
TRBD1	-	TRBJ1-2	TRBV19	TGTGCCAGTAGTAATCATCGGACAGGGGGCGAGGGCTACACCTTC	CASSNHRTGGEGYTF
-	-	TRBJ2-3	TRBV6-5	TGTGCCAGCAGTTACTCGTGGCAGGGCGAGGATACGCAGTATTTT	CASSYSWQGEDTQYF
TRBD1	-	TRBJ2-2	TRBV19	TGTGCCAGTAGTACCGGGACAGCGAACACCGGGGAGCTGTTTTTT	CASSTGTANTGELFF
TRBD1	-	TRBJ1-5	TRBV7-6	TGTGCCAGCAGCTCACAGGGGGCAGGACAGCCCCAGCATTTT	CASSSQGAGQPQHF
TRBD1	once	TRBJ1-1	TRBV19	TGTGCCAGTAGTATTGGGGACAGGGTCACTGAAGCTTTCTTT	CASSIGDRVTEAFF
TRBD1	-	TRBJ1-2	TRBV6-1	TGTGCCAGCAGCAACAGGGGGCGCTTATCCTATGGCTACACCTTC	CASSNRGRLSYGYTF
TRBD1	-	TRBJ2-3	TRBV10-3	TGTGCCATCAGTGATAAGGGGACAGCCAGCACAGATACGCAGTATTTT	CAISDKGTASTDTQYF
-	-	TRBJ2-7	TRBV18	TGTGCCAGCTCACCCGTACCCAGCTCCTACGAGCAGTACTTC	CASSPVPSSYEQYF
TRBD2	-	TRBJ2-1	TRBV28	TGTGCCAGCAGTAGGCGCGGGGGGTTATACAATGAGCAGTTCTTC	CASSRRGGLYNEQFF
-	once	TRBJ1-3	TRBV7-2	TGTGCCAGCAGTGCGGCCGGAAACACCATATATTTT	CASSAAGNTIYF
-	-	TRBJ1-2	TRBV2	TGTGCCACTCTACAAGGACACAACTATGGCTACACCTTC	CATLQGHNYGYTF
-	-	TRBJ1-4	TRBV10-3	TGTGCCACGCGGGGGGTTGGCGAAAAACTGTTTTTT	CATRGVGEKLFF
-	-	TRBJ1-2	TRBV29-1	TGCAGCGTTGTGTCAGGGGTGGAGGGCTACACCTTC	CSVVSGVEGYTF
-	-	TRBJ1-1	TRBV6-1	TGTGCCAGCAGTGAATCTCGATTCAGGTCTGGGGGGATGAACACTGAAGCTTTCTTT	CASSESRFRSGGMNTEAFF
-	-	TRBJ2-7	TRBV6-1	TGTGCCAGCAGGGCAGGTGCCTACGAGCAGTACTTC	CASRAGAYEQYF
-	-	TRBJ2-5	TRBV5-1	TGCGCCAGCAGCACCCGGGACCAAGAGACCCAGTACTTC	CASSTRDQETQYF
-	-	TRBJ1-5	TRBV30	TGTGCCTGGAGACGGGGCGGGGATCAGCCCCAGCATTTT	CAWRRGGDQPQHF
TRBD1	few	TRBJ2-7	TRBV7-6	TGTGCCAGCAGCTTAGGGGCCGGGACAGGGGGCTACGAGCAGTACTTC	CASSLGAGTGGYEQYF
TRBD1	once	TRBJ2-7	TRBV11-2	TGTGCCAGCAGCTTAGGGGACAGGGCAACCTACGAGCAGTACTTC	CASSLGDRATYEQYF
TRBD2	-	TRBJ2-1	TRBV13	TGTGCCAGCAGCTCGGGTTCTTTTTCGGTAGCGGGGGAGCAGTTCTTC	CASSSGSFSVAGEQFF
TRBD2	-	TRBJ2-1	TRBV5-1	TGCGCCAGCAGCCACGTAGCGGGGCCGGATGAGCAGTTCTTC	CASSHVAGPDEQFF